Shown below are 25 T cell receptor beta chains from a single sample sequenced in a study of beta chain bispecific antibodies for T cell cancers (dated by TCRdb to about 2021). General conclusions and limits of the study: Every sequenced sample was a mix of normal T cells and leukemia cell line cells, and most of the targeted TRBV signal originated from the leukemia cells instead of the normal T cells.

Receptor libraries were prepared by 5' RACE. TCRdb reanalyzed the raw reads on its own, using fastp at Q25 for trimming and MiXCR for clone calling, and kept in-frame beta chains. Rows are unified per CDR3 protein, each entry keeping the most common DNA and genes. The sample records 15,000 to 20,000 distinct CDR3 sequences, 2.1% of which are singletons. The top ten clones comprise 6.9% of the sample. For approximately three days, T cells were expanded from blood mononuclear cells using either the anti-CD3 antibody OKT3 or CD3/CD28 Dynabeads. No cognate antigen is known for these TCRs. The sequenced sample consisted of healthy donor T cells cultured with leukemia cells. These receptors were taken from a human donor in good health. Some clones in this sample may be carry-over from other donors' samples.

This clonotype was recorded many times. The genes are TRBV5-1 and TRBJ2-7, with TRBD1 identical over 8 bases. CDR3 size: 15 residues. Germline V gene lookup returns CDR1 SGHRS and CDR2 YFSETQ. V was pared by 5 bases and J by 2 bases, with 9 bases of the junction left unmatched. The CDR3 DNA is TGCGCCAGCAGTCCGAGCGGACAGGGAACCTACGAGCAGTACTTC. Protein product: CASSPSGQGTYEQYF.

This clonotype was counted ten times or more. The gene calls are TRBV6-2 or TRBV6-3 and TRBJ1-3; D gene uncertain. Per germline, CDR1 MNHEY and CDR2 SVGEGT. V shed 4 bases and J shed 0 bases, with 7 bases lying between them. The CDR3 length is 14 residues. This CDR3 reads CASSFPNSGNTIYF. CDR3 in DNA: TGTGCCAGCAGTTTTCCGAACTCTGGAAACACCATATATTTT.

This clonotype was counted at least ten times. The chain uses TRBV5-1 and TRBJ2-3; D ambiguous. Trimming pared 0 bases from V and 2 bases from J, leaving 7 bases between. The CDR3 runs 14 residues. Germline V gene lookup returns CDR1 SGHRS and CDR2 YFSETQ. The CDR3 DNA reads TGCGCCAGCAGCTTGGAACAGAACACAGATACGCAGTATTTT. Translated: CASSLEQNTDTQYF.

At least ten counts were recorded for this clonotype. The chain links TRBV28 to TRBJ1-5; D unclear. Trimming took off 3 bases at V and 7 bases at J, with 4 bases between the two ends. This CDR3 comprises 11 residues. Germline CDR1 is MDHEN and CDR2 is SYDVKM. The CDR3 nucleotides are TGTGCCAGCAGTTTCAACCAGCCCCAGCATTTT. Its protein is CASSFNQPQHF.

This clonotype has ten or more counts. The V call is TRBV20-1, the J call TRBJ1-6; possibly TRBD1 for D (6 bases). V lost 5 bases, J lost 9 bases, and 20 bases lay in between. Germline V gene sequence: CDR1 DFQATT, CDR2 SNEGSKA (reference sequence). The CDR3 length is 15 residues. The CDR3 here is CSAGAPGVVSSPLHF. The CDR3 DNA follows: TGCAGTGCTGGAGCCCCAGGGGTTGTAAGTTCACCCCTCCACTTT.

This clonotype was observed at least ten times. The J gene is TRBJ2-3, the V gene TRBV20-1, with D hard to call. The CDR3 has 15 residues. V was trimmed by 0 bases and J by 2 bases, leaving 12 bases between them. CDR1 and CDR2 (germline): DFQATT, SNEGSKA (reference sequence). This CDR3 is CSARDLWRITDTQYF. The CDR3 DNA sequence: TGCAGTGCTAGAGATCTGTGGCGGATCACAGATACGCAGTATTTT.

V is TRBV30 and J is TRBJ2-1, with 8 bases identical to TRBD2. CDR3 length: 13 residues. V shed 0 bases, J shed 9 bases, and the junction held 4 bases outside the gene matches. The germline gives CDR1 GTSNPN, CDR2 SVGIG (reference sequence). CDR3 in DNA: TGTGCCTGGAGTGTATTCGGGGGGGCTGAGCAGTTCTTC. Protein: CAWSVFGGAEQFF. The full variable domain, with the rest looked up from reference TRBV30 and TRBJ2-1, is SQTIHQWPATLVQPVGSPLSLECTVEGTSNPNLYWYRQAAGRGLQLLFYSVGIGQISSEVPQNLSASRPQDRQFILSSKKLLLSDSGFYLCAWSVFGGAEQFFGPGTRLTVL.

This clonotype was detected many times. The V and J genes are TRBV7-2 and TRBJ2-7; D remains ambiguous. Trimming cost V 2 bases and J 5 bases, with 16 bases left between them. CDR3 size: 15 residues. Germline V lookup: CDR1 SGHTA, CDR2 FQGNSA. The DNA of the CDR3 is TGTGCCAGCAGCTTACCCTCCGATTCGGGCCACGAGCAGTACTTC. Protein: CASSLPSDSGHEQYF. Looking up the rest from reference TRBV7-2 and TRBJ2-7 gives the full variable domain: GAGVSQSPSNKVTEKGKDVELRCDPISGHTALYWYRQSLGQGLEFLIYFQGNSAPDKSGLPSDRFSAERTGGSVSTLTIQRTQQEDSAVYLCASSLPSDSGHEQYFGPGTRLTVT.

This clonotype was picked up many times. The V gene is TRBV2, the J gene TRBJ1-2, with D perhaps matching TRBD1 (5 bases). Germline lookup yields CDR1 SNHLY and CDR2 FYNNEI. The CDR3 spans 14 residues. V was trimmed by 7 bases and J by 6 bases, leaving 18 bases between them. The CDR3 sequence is CASIEGLSGHGYTF. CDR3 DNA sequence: TGTGCCAGCATCGAGGGACTTTCAGGGCATGGCTACACCTTC. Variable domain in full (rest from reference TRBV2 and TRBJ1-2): EPEVTQTPSHQVTQMGQEVILRCVPISNHLYFYWYRQILGQKVEFLVSFYNNEISEKSEIFDDQFSVERPDGSNFTLKIRSTKLEDSAMYFCASIEGLSGHGYTFGSGTRLTVV.

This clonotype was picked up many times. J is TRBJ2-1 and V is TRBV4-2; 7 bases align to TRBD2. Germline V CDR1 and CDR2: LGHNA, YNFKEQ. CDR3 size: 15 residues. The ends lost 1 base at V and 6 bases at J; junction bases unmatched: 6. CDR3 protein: CASSQGTGGLNEQFF. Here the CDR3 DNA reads TGTGCCAGCAGCCAAGGGACGGGGGGACTCAATGAGCAGTTCTTC.

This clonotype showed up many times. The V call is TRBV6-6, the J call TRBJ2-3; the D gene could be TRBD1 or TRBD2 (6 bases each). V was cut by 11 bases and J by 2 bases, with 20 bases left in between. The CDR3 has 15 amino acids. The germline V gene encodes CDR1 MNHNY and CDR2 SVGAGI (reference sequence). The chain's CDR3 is CAVTTGALNTDTQYF. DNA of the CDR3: TGTGCCGTTACGACGGGGGCCCTAAACACAGATACGCAGTATTTT.

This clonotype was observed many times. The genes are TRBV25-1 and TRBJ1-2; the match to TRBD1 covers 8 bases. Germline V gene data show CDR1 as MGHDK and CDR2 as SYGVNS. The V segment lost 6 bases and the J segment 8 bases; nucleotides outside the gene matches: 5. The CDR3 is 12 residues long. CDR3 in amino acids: CASRLAGGGYTF. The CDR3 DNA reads TGTGCCAGCAGACTCGCAGGGGGCGGCTACACCTTC.

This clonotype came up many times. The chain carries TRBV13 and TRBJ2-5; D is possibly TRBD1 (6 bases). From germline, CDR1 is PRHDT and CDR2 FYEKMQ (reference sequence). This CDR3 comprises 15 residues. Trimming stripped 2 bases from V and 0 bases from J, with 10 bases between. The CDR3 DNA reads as TGTGCCAGCAGCTTACAGGGGATATACCAAGAGACCCAGTACTTC. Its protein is CASSLQGIYQETQYF.

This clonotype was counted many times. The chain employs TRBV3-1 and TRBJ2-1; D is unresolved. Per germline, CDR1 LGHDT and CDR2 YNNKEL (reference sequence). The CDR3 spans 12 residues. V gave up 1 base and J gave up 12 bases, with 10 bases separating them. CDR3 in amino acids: CASSQARVGQFF. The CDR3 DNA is TGTGCCAGCAGCCAAGCAAGGGTGGGGCAGTTCTTC.

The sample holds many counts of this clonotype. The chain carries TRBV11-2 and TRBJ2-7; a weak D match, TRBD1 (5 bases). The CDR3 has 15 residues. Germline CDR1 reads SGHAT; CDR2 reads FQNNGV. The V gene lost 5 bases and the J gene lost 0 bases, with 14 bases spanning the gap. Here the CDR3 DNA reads TGTGCCAGCAGCGCCACAGGTGGGGCCTCCTACGAGCAGTACTTC. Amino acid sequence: CASSATGGASYEQYF.

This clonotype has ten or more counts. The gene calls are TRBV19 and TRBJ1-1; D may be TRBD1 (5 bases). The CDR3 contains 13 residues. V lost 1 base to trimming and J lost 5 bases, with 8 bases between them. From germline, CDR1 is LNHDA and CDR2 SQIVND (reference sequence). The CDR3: CASSIGKGTEAFF. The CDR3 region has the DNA TGTGCCAGTAGTATAGGGAAGGGGACTGAAGCTTTCTTT.

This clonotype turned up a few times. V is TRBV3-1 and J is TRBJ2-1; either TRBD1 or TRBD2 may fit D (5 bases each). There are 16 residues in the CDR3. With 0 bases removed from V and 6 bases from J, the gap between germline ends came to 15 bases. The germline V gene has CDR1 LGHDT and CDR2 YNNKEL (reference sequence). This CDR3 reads CASSQDLGTFCNEQFF. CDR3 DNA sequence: TGTGCCAGCAGCCAAGATCTAGGGACCTTCTGCAATGAGCAGTTCTTC.

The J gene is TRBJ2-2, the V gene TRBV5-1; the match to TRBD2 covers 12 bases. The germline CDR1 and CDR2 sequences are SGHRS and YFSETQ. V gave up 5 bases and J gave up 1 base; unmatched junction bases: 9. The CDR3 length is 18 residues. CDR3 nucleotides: TGCGCCAGCAGACGACTTGAGGGACTAGCGGGGAACACCGGGGAGCTGTTTTTT. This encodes CASRRLEGLAGNTGELFF.

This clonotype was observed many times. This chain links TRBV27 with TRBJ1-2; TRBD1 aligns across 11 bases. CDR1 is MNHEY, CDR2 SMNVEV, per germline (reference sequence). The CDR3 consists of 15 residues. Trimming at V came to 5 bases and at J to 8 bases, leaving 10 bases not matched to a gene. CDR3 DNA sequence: TGTGCCAGCAGTCCGTCGGACAGGGGGCCAGGGGGCTACACCTTC. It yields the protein CASSPSDRGPGGYTF.

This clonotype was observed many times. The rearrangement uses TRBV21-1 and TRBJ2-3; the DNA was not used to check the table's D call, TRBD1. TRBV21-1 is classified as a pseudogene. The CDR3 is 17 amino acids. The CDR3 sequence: CASSRTEGGSSTDTQYF. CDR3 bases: TGTGCCAGCAGCCGGACGGAGGGGGGAAGTAGCACAGATACGCAGTATTTT.

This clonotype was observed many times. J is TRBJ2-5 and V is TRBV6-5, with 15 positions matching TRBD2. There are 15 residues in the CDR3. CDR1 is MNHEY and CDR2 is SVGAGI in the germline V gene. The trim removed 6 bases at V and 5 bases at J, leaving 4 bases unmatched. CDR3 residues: CASSGTSGGLETQYF. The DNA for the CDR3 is TGTGCCAGCAGCGGGACTAGCGGGGGGTTGGAGACCCAGTACTTC.

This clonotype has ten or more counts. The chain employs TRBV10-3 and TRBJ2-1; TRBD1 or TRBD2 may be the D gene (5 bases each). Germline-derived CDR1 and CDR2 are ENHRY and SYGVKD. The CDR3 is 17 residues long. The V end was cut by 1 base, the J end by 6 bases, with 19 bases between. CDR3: CAISEFGEGMLSNEQFF. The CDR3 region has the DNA TGTGCCATCAGTGAGTTCGGTGAGGGGATGCTCAGCAATGAGCAGTTCTTC.

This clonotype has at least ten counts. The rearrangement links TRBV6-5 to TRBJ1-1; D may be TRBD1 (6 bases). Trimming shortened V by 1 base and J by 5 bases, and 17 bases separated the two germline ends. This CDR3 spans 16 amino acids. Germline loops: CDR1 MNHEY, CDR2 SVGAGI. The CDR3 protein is CASSYLPAGGRTEAFF. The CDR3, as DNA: TGTGCCAGCAGTTACTTACCCGCGGGGGGCCGGACTGAAGCTTTCTTT.

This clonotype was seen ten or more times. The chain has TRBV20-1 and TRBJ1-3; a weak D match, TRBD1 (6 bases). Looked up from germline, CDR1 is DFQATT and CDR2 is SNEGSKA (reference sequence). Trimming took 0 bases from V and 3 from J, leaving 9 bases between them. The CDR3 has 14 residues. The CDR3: CSAREQGGGNTIYF. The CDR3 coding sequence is TGCAGTGCTAGAGAACAGGGTGGTGGAAACACCATATATTTT.

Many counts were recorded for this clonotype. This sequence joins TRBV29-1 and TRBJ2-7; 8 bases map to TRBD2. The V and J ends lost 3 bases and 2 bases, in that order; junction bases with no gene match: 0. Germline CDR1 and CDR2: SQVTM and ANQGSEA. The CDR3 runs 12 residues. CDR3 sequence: CSVEGLAYEQYF. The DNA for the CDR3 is TGCAGCGTTGAGGGACTAGCCTACGAGCAGTACTTC.